This T cell receptor (beta chain) was sequenced for a study of CD8 T cells in ankylosing spondylitis. CDR1 is SGHRS and CDR2 is YFSETQ in the germline V gene. CDR3 length: 16 residues. V was cut by 0 bases and J by 2 bases, with 12 bases left in between. A single record per CDR3 protein comes from TCRdb applying MiXCR to the 5' RACE reads. The sample has approximately 300,000 distinct CDR3 sequences, roughly 20% seen once; the top ten hold less than 9%. This clonotype was recorded at least ten times. Sequenced input: blood, either unsorted or a sorted T cell fraction (not recorded which). This sequence was found in a male donor with ankylosing spondylitis or in good health (not recorded which). The V gene is TRBV5-1, the J gene TRBJ1-5; TRBD1 might be the D (5 bases). As DNA, the CDR3 is TGCGCCAGCAGCTTGGGGTTCGGCAGGGGCAATCAGCCCCAGCATTTT. Its translation is CASSLGFGRGNQPQHF.